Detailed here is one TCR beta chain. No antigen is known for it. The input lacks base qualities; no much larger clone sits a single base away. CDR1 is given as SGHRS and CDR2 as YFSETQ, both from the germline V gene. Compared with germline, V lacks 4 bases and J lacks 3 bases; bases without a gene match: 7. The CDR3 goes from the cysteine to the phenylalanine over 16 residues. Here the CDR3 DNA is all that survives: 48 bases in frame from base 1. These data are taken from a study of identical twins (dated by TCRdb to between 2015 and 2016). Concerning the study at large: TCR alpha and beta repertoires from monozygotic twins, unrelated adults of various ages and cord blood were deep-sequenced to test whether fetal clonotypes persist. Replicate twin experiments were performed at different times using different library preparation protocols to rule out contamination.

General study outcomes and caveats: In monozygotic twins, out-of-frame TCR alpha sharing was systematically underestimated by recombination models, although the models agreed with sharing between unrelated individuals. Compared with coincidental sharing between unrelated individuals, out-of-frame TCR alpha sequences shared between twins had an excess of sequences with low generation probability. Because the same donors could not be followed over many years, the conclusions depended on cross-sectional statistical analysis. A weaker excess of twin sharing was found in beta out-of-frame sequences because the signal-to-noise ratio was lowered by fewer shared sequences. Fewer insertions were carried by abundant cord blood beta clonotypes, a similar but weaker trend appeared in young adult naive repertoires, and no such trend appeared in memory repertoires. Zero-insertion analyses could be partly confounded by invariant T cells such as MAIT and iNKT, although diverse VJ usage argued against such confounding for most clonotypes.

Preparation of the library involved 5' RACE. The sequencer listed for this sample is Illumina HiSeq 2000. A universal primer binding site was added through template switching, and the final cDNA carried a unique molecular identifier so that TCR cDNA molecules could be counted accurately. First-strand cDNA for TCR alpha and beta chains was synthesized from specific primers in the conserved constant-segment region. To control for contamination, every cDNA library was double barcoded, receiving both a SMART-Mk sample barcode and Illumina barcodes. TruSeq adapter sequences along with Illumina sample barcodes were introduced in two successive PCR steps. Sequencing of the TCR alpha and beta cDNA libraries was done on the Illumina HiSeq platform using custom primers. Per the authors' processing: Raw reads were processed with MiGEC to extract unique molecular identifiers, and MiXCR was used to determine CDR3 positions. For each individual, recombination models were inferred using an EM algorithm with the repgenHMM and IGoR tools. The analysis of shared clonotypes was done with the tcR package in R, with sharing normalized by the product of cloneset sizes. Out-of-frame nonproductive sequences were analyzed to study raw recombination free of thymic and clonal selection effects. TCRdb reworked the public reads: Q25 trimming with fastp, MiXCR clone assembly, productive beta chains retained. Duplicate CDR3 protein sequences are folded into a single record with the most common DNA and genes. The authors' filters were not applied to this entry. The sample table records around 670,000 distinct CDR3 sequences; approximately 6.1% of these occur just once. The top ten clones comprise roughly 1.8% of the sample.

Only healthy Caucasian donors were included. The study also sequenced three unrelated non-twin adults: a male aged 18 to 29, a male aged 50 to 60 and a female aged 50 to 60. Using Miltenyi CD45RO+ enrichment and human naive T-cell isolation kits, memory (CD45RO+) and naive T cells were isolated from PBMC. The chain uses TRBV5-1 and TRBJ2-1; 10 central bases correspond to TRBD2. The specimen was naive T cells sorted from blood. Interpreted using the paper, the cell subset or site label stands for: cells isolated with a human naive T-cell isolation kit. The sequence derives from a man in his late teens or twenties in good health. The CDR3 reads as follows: CASSPIVAGGYNEQFF. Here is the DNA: TGCGCCAGCAGCCCGATCGTAGCGGGGGGCTACAATGAGCAGTTCTTC.